Below are 23 T cell receptor beta chains sequenced from a single sample in a study of cytomegalovirus exposure and HLA in healthy donors. Primers for the PCR totalled 60 Vbeta and 13 Jbeta. Clones were read by immunoSEQ multiplex PCR, and TCRdb kept only the in-frame ones, dropping some. Here the sample spans about 160,000 clones, roughly 80% being singletons. Sequenced input: PBMCs. These receptors came from a man in his forties in good health and CMV-seronegative.

The rearrangement uses TRBV9 and TRBJ1-1; 9 bases fit TRBD1. With V trimmed by 1 base and J by 3 bases, 10 bases remained unmatched. Germline V gene sequence: CDR1 SGDLS, CDR2 YYNGEE. The CDR3 spans 17 residues. Here the CDR3 DNA reads TGTGCCAGCAGCGTATCCAGGGACAGGGATGCGGACACTGAAGCTTTCTTT. This codes for CASSVSRDRDADTEAFF.

The genes are TRBV15 and TRBJ2-2, with 9 bases aligning to TRBD2. From germline, CDR1 is LNHNV and CDR2 YYDKDF (reference sequence). The CDR3 runs 16 residues. V trimming: 0 bases; J trimming: 7 bases; junction bases outside the gene matches: 6. The CDR3 loop is CATSREASGVIGELFF. CDR3 DNA: TGTGCCACCAGCAGAGAAGCTAGCGGGGTTATCGGGGAGCTGTTTTTT.

This clone was observed a single time. This chain joins TRBV5-1 and TRBJ2-7; D is possibly TRBD1 (5 bases). The CDR3 consists of 15 residues. Trimming removed 0 bases from V and 2 bases from J, with 12 bases in between. The germline CDR1 and CDR2 sequences are SGHRS and YFSETQ. DNA of the CDR3: TGCGCCAGCAGCTTGGCTCTGACAGTAGCCTACGAGCAGTACTTC. The encoded protein is CASSLALTVAYEQYF.

This clone was counted only a few times. The chain carries TRBV9 and TRBJ1-6, with a possible D match to TRBD1 (5 bases). Deletions cut 0 bases from V and 5 bases from J, with 9 bases between. This CDR3 comprises 15 residues. Germline V gene sequence: CDR1 SGDLS, CDR2 YYNGEE. CDR3: CASSVAAGNNSPLHF. The CDR3 DNA sequence: TGTGCCAGCAGCGTAGCAGCAGGGAATAATTCACCCCTCCACTTT.

The rearrangement joins TRBV15 to TRBJ1-4; 10 positions agree with TRBD1. With 3 bases clipped from V and 0 bases from J, the junction kept 1 base outside the gene matches. Germline values: CDR1 LNHNV, CDR2 YYDKDF (reference sequence). The CDR3 contains 16 residues. The CDR3: CATSRDRGSTNEKLFF. In DNA, the CDR3 is TGTGCCACCAGCAGGGACAGGGGGTCAACTAATGAAAAACTGTTTTTT.

Many counts were recorded for this clone. This chain joins TRBV6-4 and TRBJ2-2; the match to TRBD2 covers 12 bases. The CDR3 extends over 16 amino acids. The ends lost 7 bases at V and 6 bases at J; junction bases unmatched: 9. Germline CDR1 MRHNA, CDR2 SNTAGT. The CDR3 spells CASNETGTSGSGELFF. The DNA of the CDR3 is TGTGCCAGCAATGAAACCGGGACTAGCGGGTCCGGGGAGCTGTTTTTT.

This CDR3 reads CASSLRRGALNSPLHF. Here the CDR3 DNA reads TGTGCCAGCAGTTTACGTCGGGGGGCCCTAAATTCACCCCTCCACTTT. The rearrangement joins TRBV27 to TRBJ1-6; TRBD1 might be the D (6 bases). Germline V gene lookup returns CDR1 MNHEY and CDR2 SMNVEV (reference sequence). Trimming pared 2 bases from V and 7 bases from J, leaving 15 bases between. The CDR3 length is 16 residues.

V is TRBV5-4 and J is TRBJ2-7, with 7 bases lining up with TRBD2. The V gene's germline CDR1 is SGHNT and CDR2 YYREEE (reference sequence). V dropped 5 bases and J dropped 8; count of bases not matched to a gene: 10. The CDR3 extends over 13 amino acids. DNA for the CDR3: TGTGCCAGCAGGCTGGAGAGCGGGGAACAGCAGTACTTC. Protein product: CASRLESGEQQYF.

The V call is TRBV23-1, the J call TRBJ2-7; TRBD1 is a possible D gene (6 bases). TRBV23-1 is designated an ORF whose function remains uncertain. V lost 2 bases to trimming and J lost 3 bases, with 8 bases between them. This CDR3 has 13 residues. The CDR3 here is CASSQQGSYEQYF. CDR3 sequence (DNA): TGCGCCAGCAGTCAACAGGGGAGCTACGAGCAGTACTTC.

This clone has only one observation. This chain uses TRBV19 with TRBJ1-1; no clear D. This CDR3 spans 13 amino acids. Trimming took 3 bases from V and 2 from J, leaving 7 bases between them. Per germline, CDR1 LNHDA and CDR2 SQIVND (reference sequence). The CDR3 protein is CASSMAVNTEAFF. DNA for the CDR3: TGTGCCAGTAGTATGGCCGTCAACACTGAAGCTTTCTTT. Drawing the rest from reference TRBV19 and TRBJ1-1, the complete variable domain is DGGITQSPKYLFRKEGQNVTLSCEQNLNHDAMYWYRQDPGQGLRLIYYSQIVNDFQKGDIAEGYSVSREKKESFPLTVTSAQKNPTAFYLCASSMAVNTEAFFGQGTRLTVV.

The rearrangement joins TRBV5-4 to TRBJ1-4, with D possibly TRBD1 on 5 matching bases. The CDR3 contains 14 residues. The ends were cut back, 0 bases at V and 6 bases at J, with 9 bases in the middle. The germline CDR1 and CDR2 sequences are SGHNT and YYREEE (reference sequence). The CDR3 DNA reads as TGTGCCAGCAGCTTGGAAGGGGCGGATGAAAAACTGTTTTTT. As protein: CASSLEGADEKLFF.

The rearrangement uses TRBV18 and TRBJ1-2; 7 positions match TRBD1. The germline V gene encodes CDR1 KGHSH and CDR2 LQKENI. The CDR3 length is 14 residues. J gave up 4 bases and V 3 bases, and 5 bases lay outside the gene matches. This chain's CDR3 is CASSPGQTLYGYTF. The CDR3 DNA follows: TGTGCCAGCTCACCGGGACAGACACTCTATGGCTACACCTTC. Full variable domain (rest looked up from reference TRBV18 and TRBJ1-2): NAGVMQNPRHLVRRRGQEARLRCSPMKGHSHVYWYRQLPEEGLKFMVYLQKENIIDESGMPKERFSAEFPKEGPSILRIQQVVRGDSAAYFCASSPGQTLYGYTFGSGTRLTVV.

This clone was recorded a few times. This chain links TRBV5-4 with TRBJ2-3; D gene uncertain. The germline V and J ends were trimmed by 7 bases and 5 bases, with 11 bases remaining between them. The CDR3 totals 12 residues. The V gene's germline CDR1 is SGHNT and CDR2 YYREEE (reference sequence). Here the CDR3 reads CASPVSGDTQYF. For the CDR3, the DNA is TGTGCCAGCCCAGTTTCGGGAGATACGCAGTATTTT.

The rearrangement links TRBV7-3 to TRBJ2-2, with 7 bases lining up with TRBD2. V shed 5 bases and J 5 bases; nucleotides not matched to a gene: 17. The CDR3 sequence is 18 residues long. Germline lookup yields CDR1 SGHTA and CDR2 FQGTGA. CDR3 sequence reads: CASSPGGGVGMGTGELFF. The CDR3 DNA sequence: TGTGCCAGCAGCCCGGGAGGAGGGGTCGGAATGGGAACCGGGGAGCTGTTTTTT.

The V and J genes are TRBV30 and TRBJ1-2; no definite D call. This CDR3 comprises 13 residues. CDR1 GTSNPN and CDR2 SVGIG come from the germline V gene (reference sequence). V shed 2 bases and J shed 2 bases, with 9 bases lying between them. The CDR3 DNA is TGTGCCTGGAGTTCATCAGAAAACTATGGCTACACCTTC. Residues: CAWSSSENYGYTF.

In regard to this clone: At one boundary the junction diverges from the germline segment, which might be a read error. The chain couples TRBV7-9 to TRBJ1-1, with TRBD1 as a possible D gene (6 bases). The germline CDR1 and CDR2 sequences are SEHNR and FQNEAQ (reference sequence). The CDR3 is made up of 17 amino acids. CDR3 coding DNA: TGTTCCAGCAGCTTAGATGGGCCAGGGGAACGGAACACTGAAGCCTTCTTT. Protein product: CSSSLDGPGERNTEAFF.

Comments on this clone: One end of the junction fails to match germline, which may point to a read error. The chain combines TRBV7-9 with TRBJ2-7, with a tentative D call TRBD1 (6 bases). Germline V lookup: CDR1 SEHNR, CDR2 FQNEAQ (reference sequence). The CDR3 is made up of 12 amino acids. CDR3 region: CSSSPTGREQYF. CDR3 nucleotide sequence: TGTTCCAGCAGCCCAACAGGGCGCGAGCAGTACTTC.

This CDR3 is CASSLGASGGAGDTQYF. CDR3 bases: TGTGCCAGCAGTCTCGGGGCTAGCGGGGGGGCGGGAGATACGCAGTATTTT. The rearrangement links TRBV11-3 to TRBJ2-3; the match to TRBD2 covers 12 bases. This CDR3 is built from 17 residues. With 6 bases clipped from V and 5 bases from J, the junction kept 12 bases outside the gene matches. Germline V CDR1 and CDR2: SGHNT, YENEEA.

This rearrangement joins TRBV2 to TRBJ2-1; 9 bases match TRBD2. The CDR3 consists of 12 residues. The J segment lost 16 bases and the V segment lost 6 bases, leaving 10 bases of the junction unmatched. From germline, CDR1 is SNHLY and CDR2 FYNNEI. CDR3 amino acids: CASRRFGGGDFF. The CDR3 DNA is TGTGCCAGCAGGCGGTTCGGCGGGGGGGACTTCTTC.

The chain's CDR3 is CASSLVTGPGGYTF. Here the CDR3 DNA reads TGCGCCAGCAGCTTGGTGACAGGGCCGGGCGGCTACACCTTC. The J gene is TRBJ1-2, the V gene TRBV5-1; 7 bases match TRBD1. Germline V gene sequence: CDR1 SGHRS, CDR2 YFSETQ. This CDR3 comprises 14 residues. V dropped 0 bases and J dropped 8; count of bases not matched to a gene: 7.

CDR3 amino acids: CASSGGVEQFF. The CDR3 nucleotides are TGTGCCAGCAGCGGGGGGGTTGAGCAGTTCTTC. This sequence joins TRBV9 and TRBJ2-1; weak D call: TRBD2 (6 bases). Germline CDR1 and CDR2: SGDLS and YYNGEE. V lost 3 bases, J lost 9 bases, and 7 bases lay in between. The CDR3 is 11 residues long.

The chain uses TRBV10-3 and TRBJ2-1; 13 nucleotides align to TRBD2. The CDR3 covers 13 residues. Germline V gene data show CDR1 as ENHRY and CDR2 as SYGVKD. V shed 11 bases, J shed 8 bases, and the junction held 6 bases outside the gene matches. CDR3 sequence (DNA): TGTGCCTCAACTAGCGGGGGGGCGTATGAGCAGTTCTTC. This translates into CASTSGGAYEQFF.

The chain employs TRBV10-3 and TRBJ2-7; TRBD1 agrees at 12 bases. V lost 4 bases, J lost 6 bases, and 7 bases stayed unmatched. The germline CDR1 and CDR2 sequences are ENHRY and SYGVKD. CDR3 length: 15 amino acids. The CDR3 nucleotides are TGTGCCATCAGTGGGACGGGGACAGGGGGCGCCGAGCAGTACTTC. Translated, it gives CAISGTGTGGAEQYF.